Presented here are 21 T cell receptor beta chains from one specimen sequenced in a study of cytomegalovirus exposure and HLA in healthy donors. The PCR contained 60 Vbeta and 13 Jbeta primers. This table comes from immunoSEQ multiplex PCR, and its TCRdb copy is limited to in-frame clones, with some not included. Of 150,000 to 200,000 clones listed, 80% to 90% were seen once; the top ten hold roughly 9.3%. The sample comprised PBMCs. The receptors were gathered from a man aged 18-30 years in good health and CMV-seropositive.

V gene TRBV10-3 combines with J gene TRBJ2-4; TRBD2 is a possible D gene (6 bases). There are 17 residues in the CDR3. Looked up from germline, CDR1 is ENHRY and CDR2 is SYGVKD. Between the trimmed V and J ends, which lost 0 bases and 1 base, there was a span of 13 bases. The CDR3 DNA reads TGTGCCATCAGTGAGTCAGAGGGGAGGATGGCCAAAAACATTCAGTACTTC. Its protein is CAISESEGRMAKNIQYF.

A word on this clone: The junction shows a germline mismatch at one end, possibly a read error. The chain carries TRBV5-1 and TRBJ2-2, with unresolved D. Germline V gene sequence: CDR1 SGHRS, CDR2 YFSETQ. The CDR3 is 18 amino acids. CDR3 DNA sequence: TGCGCCGGCAGTCTTAGTTCGAGCTACGGGTCGAACACCGGGGAGCTGTTTTTT. It codes for CAGSLSSSYGSNTGELFF.

J is TRBJ2-1 and V is TRBV4-2; 8 nucleotides align to TRBD2. The CDR3 extends over 16 amino acids. The germline V gene has CDR1 LGHNA and CDR2 YNFKEQ. The V segment lost 0 bases and the J segment 6 bases; nucleotides outside the gene matches: 7. In nucleotides, the CDR3 is TGTGCCAGCAGCCAAGATATTGGGCTAGCGGGCAATGAGCAGTTCTTC. It translates to CASSQDIGLAGNEQFF.

The CDR3 coding sequence is TGTGCCATCAGGGAGGCAGCTAACTATGGCTACACCTTC. Protein product: CAIREAANYGYTF. This chain connects TRBV10-3 to TRBJ1-2; D unclear. The ends were cut back, 6 bases at V and 0 bases at J, with 8 bases in the middle. The CDR3 runs 13 residues. Germline CDR1 ENHRY, CDR2 SYGVKD.

This clone came up a few times. The rearrangement links TRBV6-1 to TRBJ1-1; no clear D. The CDR3 length is 13 residues. Germline CDR1 is MNHNS and CDR2 is SASEGT. V lost 7 bases and J lost 0, with 9 bases in between. CDR3 residues: CASNAAVNTEAFF. In nucleotides, the CDR3 is TGTGCCAGCAATGCCGCGGTGAACACTGAAGCTTTCTTT.

Comments on this clone: This specimen includes other DNA sequences encoding the same CDR3. The gene calls are TRBV4-1 and TRBJ1-1, with D possibly being TRBD1 (5 bases). Germline V gene data show CDR1 as MGHRA and CDR2 as YSYEKL. CDR3 size: 13 residues. With 2 bases removed from V and 1 base from J, the gap between germline ends came to 5 bases. The CDR3 region is CASSQTGNTEAFF. Written as DNA, the CDR3 is TGCGCCAGCAGCCAAACAGGGAACACTGAAGCTTTCTTT.

This chain uses TRBV18 with TRBJ2-1, with 7 positions matching TRBD2. CDR3 length equals 13 residues. V lost 0 bases, J lost 8 bases, and 1 base stayed unmatched. Germline V CDR1 and CDR2: KGHSH, LQKENI. The CDR3 DNA is TGTGCCAGCTCACCACCGGGGGGGGATGAGCAGTTCTTC. Translated: CASSPPGGDEQFF.

The rearrangement joins TRBV19 to TRBJ2-4; 10 positions agree with TRBD2. Per germline, CDR1 LNHDA and CDR2 SQIVND (reference sequence). This CDR3 region has 14 residues. V lost 3 bases, J lost 6 bases, and 2 bases stayed unmatched. CDR3 in DNA: TGTGCCAGTAGTATCCAGCGGGGGGGAAACATTCAGTACTTC. As protein: CASSIQRGGNIQYF.

The chain uses TRBV5-1 and TRBJ2-5; perhaps TRBD2 as D (6 bases). CDR3 size: 15 residues. Trimming took off 0 bases at V and 5 bases at J, with 14 bases between the two ends. In germline, CDR1 is SGHRS, CDR2 YFSETQ. For the CDR3, the DNA is TGCGCCAGCAGCTTGGGGGCAGGGAGGATGGAGACCCAGTACTTC. It yields the protein CASSLGAGRMETQYF.

J is TRBJ2-7 and V is TRBV10-1, with TRBD1 as a possible D gene (6 bases). CDR1 and CDR2 (germline): WNHNN, SYGVQD (reference sequence). This CDR3 spans 17 amino acids. V was pared by 6 bases and J by 0 bases, with 21 bases between. CDR3 DNA sequence: TGCGCCAGCAGGGCCGGGACAACTACTTACTTCTCCTACGAGCAGTACTTC. Protein sequence: CASRAGTTTYFSYEQYF.

V usage is TRBV5-5 and J usage is TRBJ1-1, with 7 bases matching TRBD1. Germline assignment: CDR1 SGHKS and CDR2 YYEKEE (reference sequence). Trimming at V came to 6 bases and at J to 8 bases, leaving 7 bases not matched to a gene. CDR3 length equals 12 residues. In DNA, the CDR3 is TGTGCCAGCAACTTTCAGGGGGGAGAAGCTTTCTTT. Its translation is CASNFQGGEAFF.

Only a few counts were recorded for this clone. The chain has TRBV4-3 and TRBJ1-2, with 8 bases identical to TRBD1. The length of the CDR3 is 15 residues. V lost 0 bases to trimming and J lost 6 bases; unmatched junction nucleotides: 6. The V gene's germline CDR1 is LGHNA and CDR2 YSLEER. The CDR3 DNA reads TGCGCCAGCAGCCAAGAAAGCAGGGGGCTGAATGGCTACACCTTC. Translating gives CASSQESRGLNGYTF.

This sequence joins TRBV27 and TRBJ2-2; maybe TRBD1 (7 bases). The length of the CDR3 is 15 residues. The germline V gene has CDR1 MNHEY and CDR2 SMNVEV (reference sequence). Trimming removed 6 bases at V and 9 bases at J, with 20 bases between. The CDR3 region is CASRRGTQGGRELFF. CDR3 coding DNA: TGTGCCAGCAGGAGAGGGACCCAGGGGGGCAGGGAGCTGTTTTTT.

The chain uses TRBV5-1 and TRBJ2-5; TRBD2 agrees at 7 bases. The V gene's germline CDR1 is SGHRS and CDR2 YFSETQ. Unmatched junction bases numbered 3, after V lost 5 bases and J lost 2 bases. The CDR3 totals 13 residues. This CDR3 is CASRISGQETQYF. In nucleotides, the CDR3 is TGCGCCAGCAGGATTAGCGGGCAAGAGACCCAGTACTTC.

On this clone: Other DNA variants within this sample encode the same CDR3. The genes are TRBV14 and TRBJ2-2; D perhaps matches TRBD1 (5 bases). The CDR3 runs 15 residues. CDR1 and CDR2 from the germline V gene are SGHDN and FVKESK. V gave up 3 bases and J gave up 4 bases, with 12 bases separating them. The CDR3: CASSHPVDSTGELFF. The CDR3 DNA reads as TGTGCCAGCAGCCACCCCGTTGACAGCACCGGGGAGCTGTTTTTT.

The V gene is TRBV7-9, the J gene TRBJ2-2; D possibly corresponds to TRBD1 (5 bases). This CDR3 has 13 residues. Germline V CDR1 and CDR2: SEHNR, FQNEAQ (reference sequence). The V gene lost 5 bases and the J gene lost 5 bases, with 9 bases spanning the gap. The CDR3 nucleotides read TGTGCCAGCAGCCCACCAGGGACCGGGGAGCTGTTTTTT. Translating it yields CASSPPGTGELFF.

The chain joins TRBV12-5 to TRBJ2-1; 7 bases line up with TRBD2. Germline V CDR1 and CDR2: LGHNT, FRNRAP. After removal of 6 bases from V and 4 bases from J, the junction contained 0 bases not matched to a gene. This CDR3 contains 12 residues. The CDR3: CASGGGYNEQFF. CDR3 coding DNA: TGTGCTAGTGGGGGGGGGTACAATGAGCAGTTCTTC.

This chain links TRBV7-8 with TRBJ2-1, with D unresolved. V shed 5 bases and J shed 0 bases, with 20 bases lying between them. The CDR3 contains 18 residues. The germline V gene encodes CDR1 SGHVS and CDR2 FQNEAQ. The CDR3 DNA sequence: TGTGCCAGCAGCCACCCGACTCCATCCTCAAGCTCCTACAATGAGCAGTTCTTC. Its translation: CASSHPTPSSSSYNEQFF.

The chain is built from TRBV27 and TRBJ1-5; D is uncertain. The CDR3 runs to 16 residues. Trimming left V 2 bases short and J 0 bases short, with 11 bases between. In germline, CDR1 is MNHEY, CDR2 SMNVEV (reference sequence). In DNA form, the CDR3 reads TGTGCCAGCAGTTTAAAGTGGCAGTATAGCAATCAGCCCCAGCATTTT. Amino acids: CASSLKWQYSNQPQHF.

The chain has TRBV6-1 and TRBJ1-6, with 8 positions matching TRBD1. Germline trimming cut 7 bases from V and 10 bases from J; bases unmatched to any gene: 6. The CDR3 loop spans 13 amino acids. Germline-derived CDR1 and CDR2 are MNHNS and SASEGT. CDR3 DNA sequence: TGTGCCAGCAAATTCAGGGGGCACTCACCCCTCCACTTT. Encoded protein: CASKFRGHSPLHF.

This clone was counted only a few times. This chain joins TRBV2 and TRBJ1-4, with 8 nucleotides matching TRBD1. The junction had 5 bases not matched to a gene; V was cut back by 10 bases and J by 7 bases. Germline lookup yields CDR1 SNHLY and CDR2 FYNNEI. The CDR3 runs 12 residues. The CDR3 region has the DNA TGTGCCACGCAGGGGGCGGGTGAAAAACTGTTTTTT. It specifies CATQGAGEKLFF.